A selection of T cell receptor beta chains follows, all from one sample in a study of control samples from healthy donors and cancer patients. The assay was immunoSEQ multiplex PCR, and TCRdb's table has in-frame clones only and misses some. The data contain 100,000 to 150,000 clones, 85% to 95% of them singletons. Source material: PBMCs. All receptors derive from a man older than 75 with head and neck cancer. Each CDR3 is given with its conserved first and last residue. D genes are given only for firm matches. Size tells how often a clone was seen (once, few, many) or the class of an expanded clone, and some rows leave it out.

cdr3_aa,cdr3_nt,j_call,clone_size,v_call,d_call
CASSFRTQETQYF,TGCGCCAGCAGCTTTAGGACGCAAGAGACCCAGTACTTC,TRBJ2-5,.,TRBV5-1,.
CASSRTVHSYEQYF,TGTGCCAGCAGCCGGACAGTCCACTCCTACGAGCAGTACTTC,TRBJ2-7,.,TRBV7-6,.
CASTPLDGREQYF,TGTGCCAGCACCCCTTTAGATGGCCGAGAGCAGTACTTC,TRBJ2-7,.,TRBV11-1,.
CASSYDGSSNQPQHF,TGTGCCAGCAGTTACGACGGCAGTAGCAATCAGCCCCAGCATTTT,TRBJ1-5,.,TRBV6-5,.
CASSLVFSGGYNEQFF,TGTGCCAGCAGCTTAGTGTTTAGCGGGGGGTACAATGAGCAGTTCTTC,TRBJ2-1,.,TRBV7-6,TRBD2
CASSQRQASGGELFF,TGTGCCAGCAGCCAAAGACAGGCCTCGGGCGGGGAGCTGTTTTTT,TRBJ2-2,.,TRBV6-5,.
CASSLESFTEAFF,TGCGCCAGCAGCTTGGAAAGTTTCACTGAAGCTTTCTTT,TRBJ1-1,.,TRBV5-1,.
CASSLGVGPGEQYF,TGTGCCAGCAGCTTAGGGGTGGGGCCGGGCGAGCAGTACTTC,TRBJ2-7,few,TRBV7-8,.
CASSVGFGYTF,TGTGCCAGCAGCGTAGGGTTCGGCTACACCTTC,TRBJ1-2,once,TRBV9,.
CASSALAGVREQYF,TGTGCCAGCAGTGCCCTAGCGGGAGTACGTGAGCAGTACTTC,TRBJ2-7,once,TRBV27,TRBD2
CASGLVGVKEETQYF,TGTGCTAGTGGTTTGGTAGGTGTCAAGGAAGAGACCCAGTACTTC,TRBJ2-5,.,TRBV12-5,.
CASSELGRVSYEQYF,TGTGCCAGCAGTGAACTGGGGCGGGTCTCCTACGAGCAGTACTTC,TRBJ2-7,.,TRBV2,.
CASTPDRRNTEAFF,TGCGCCAGCACCCCGGACAGGCGGAACACTGAAGCTTTCTTT,TRBJ1-1,once,TRBV10-1,TRBD1
CASKGEMTYEQYF,TGTGCCAGCAAAGGAGAGATGACCTACGAGCAGTACTTC,TRBJ2-7,once,TRBV6-5,.
CASIEGQGTGELFF,TGTGCCAGCATCGAGGGGCAGGGAACCGGGGAGCTGTTTTTT,TRBJ2-2,.,TRBV2,.
CASRTGGSYEQYF,TGCGCCAGCAGGACAGGGGGCTCCTACGAGCAGTACTTC,TRBJ2-7,.,TRBV5-1,TRBD1
CASSPGHQYEQYF,TGCGCCAGCAGCCCGGGACACCAATACGAGCAGTACTTC,TRBJ2-7,.,TRBV5-1,.
CSDDDRGTDTQYF,TGCAGCGATGACGACAGGGGCACAGATACGCAGTATTTT,TRBJ2-3,.,TRBV29-1,TRBD1
CASRQDTSGATYEQYF,TGCGCCAGCAGACAAGATACTAGCGGGGCAACCTACGAGCAGTACTTC,TRBJ2-7,.,TRBV4-1,TRBD2
CASSVDRGAYNEQFF,TGTGCCAGCAGCGTAGACAGGGGGGCCTACAATGAGCAGTTCTTC,TRBJ2-1,.,TRBV9,TRBD1
CASSGNSGGSTDTQYF,TGTGCCAGCAGCGGAAATAGCGGGGGGAGCACAGATACGCAGTATTTT,TRBJ2-3,.,TRBV11-3,TRBD2
CAWKGGQTDTQYF,TGTGCCTGGAAAGGGGGTCAAACAGATACGCAGTATTTT,TRBJ2-3,.,TRBV30,.
CSASHRGETAITYEQYF,TGCAGTGCTAGTCACCGGGGCGAGACAGCGATAACCTACGAGCAGTACTTC,TRBJ2-7,once,TRBV20-1,.
CASSPLSDGRSPLHF,TGTGCCAGCTCACCATTGAGTGATGGCCGTTCACCCCTCCACTTT,TRBJ1-6,.,TRBV18,.
CASSSVGAREKLFF,TGTGCCAGCAGCTCGGTTGGGGCTCGGGAAAAACTGTTTTTT,TRBJ1-4,.,TRBV11-2,.
CASRSGTNTGELFF,TGTGCCAGCAGGTCGGGGACGAACACCGGGGAGCTGTTTTTT,TRBJ2-2,.,TRBV3-1/TRBV3-2,.
CASSTGTRNLIF,TGTGCCAGTAGTACCGGGACCCGCAACCTGATCTTT,TRBJ1-1,.,TRBV19,.
CASGLLGPGGNTIYF,TGTGCTAGTGGTTTACTGGGCCCCGGCGGAAACACCATATATTTT,TRBJ1-3,.,TRBV12-5,.
CASSEDYGYTF,TGTGCCAGCAGTGAAGACTATGGCTACACCTTC,TRBJ1-2,few,TRBV6-1,.
CAGFFTRGDSNQPQHF,TGTGCCGGATTTTTCACTAGGGGTGATAGCAATCAGCCCCAGCATTTT,TRBJ1-5,.,TRBV11-2,.
CASSVGDDSYEQYF,TGTGCCAGCAGCGTAGGGGACGACTCCTACGAGCAGTACTTC,TRBJ2-7,.,TRBV9,.
CASSVRGDFGTEAFF,TGTGCCAGCAGCGTGAGGGGCGACTTTGGCACTGAAGCTTTCTTT,TRBJ1-1,.,TRBV9,.
CASSQEIVGEQYF,TGTGCCAGCAGCCAAGAAATAGTCGGGGAGCAGTACTTC,TRBJ2-7,.,TRBV14,.
CASSEFDEQFF,TGTGCCAGCAGTGAGTTCGATGAGCAGTTCTTC,TRBJ2-1,.,TRBV6-1,.
CASSPTWGTLYNEQFF,TGTGCCAGCAGCCCAACGTGGGGGACCCTGTACAATGAGCAGTTCTTC,TRBJ2-1,.,TRBV3-1/TRBV3-2,.
CASSMGLAGAYEQYF,TGTGCCAGTAGTATGGGACTAGCGGGAGCCTACGAGCAGTACTTC,TRBJ2-7,.,TRBV19,TRBD2
CASSVPGLAINEQFF,TGTGCCAGCTCAGTCCCGGGACTAGCGATAAATGAGCAGTTCTTC,TRBJ2-1,.,TRBV18,TRBD2
CASSRAEGTEAFF,TGTGCCAGTAGTCGGGCCGAGGGCACTGAAGCTTTCTTT,TRBJ1-1,few,TRBV19,.
CASSSGQGTDTQYF,TGCGCCAGCAGCTCGGGACAGGGGACAGATACGCAGTATTTT,TRBJ2-3,.,TRBV5-1,TRBD1
CASSWGEYGYTF,TGTGCCAGCAGCTGGGGGGAATATGGCTACACCTTC,TRBJ1-2,.,TRBV11-2,.
CASTGTSGAISTDTQYF,TGCGCCAGCACCGGGACTAGCGGGGCTATAAGCACAGATACGCAGTATTTT,TRBJ2-3,.,TRBV5-1,TRBD2
CASSVFGAWNEQFF,TGTGCCAGCAGCGTATTCGGGGCCTGGAATGAGCAGTTCTTC,TRBJ2-1,.,TRBV9,.
CSVDRGTGVTDTQYF,TGCAGCGTTGACAGAGGGACAGGGGTCACGGATACGCAGTATTTT,TRBJ2-3,.,TRBV29-1,TRBD1
CASSSLTVANTEAFF,TGTGCCAGCAGTAGCCTAACAGTAGCGAACACTGAAGCTTTCTTT,TRBJ1-1,.,TRBV28,.
CASRRQVNTEAFF,TGTGCCAGCAGAAGACAGGTGAACACTGAAGCTTTCTTT,TRBJ1-1,.,TRBV6-5,.
CASSIGQGSNHEQYF,TGTGCCAGTAGTATAGGACAGGGAAGTAACCACGAGCAGTACTTC,TRBJ2-7,.,TRBV19,TRBD1
CASSPRMGQGKNEQFF,TGCGCCAGCAGCCCTCGGATGGGACAGGGAAAGAATGAGCAGTTCTTC,TRBJ2-1,.,TRBV4-1,TRBD1
CASDYGYTF,TGTGCCTCAGACTATGGCTACACCTTC,TRBJ1-2,.,TRBV30,.
CASSLGLAEPHEQYF,TGCGCCAGCAGTTTGGGACTAGCGGAGCCCCACGAGCAGTACTTC,TRBJ2-7,.,TRBV5-1,TRBD2
CASSLALEQETQYF,TGCGCCAGCAGCTTGGCCCTAGAGCAAGAGACCCAGTACTTC,TRBJ2-5,.,TRBV5-1,.
CASSLDRAVTTQYF,TGTGCCAGCAGCTTAGATAGGGCAGTTACTACGCAGTATTTT,TRBJ2-3,.,TRBV11-3,.
CASSEIRIENTGELFF,TGTGCCAGCAGTGAAATAAGGATTGAGAACACCGGGGAGCTGTTTTTT,TRBJ2-2,.,TRBV2,.
CASSRGESSYEQYF,TGTGCCAGTAGTAGGGGGGAGAGCTCCTACGAGCAGTACTTC,TRBJ2-7,.,TRBV19,.